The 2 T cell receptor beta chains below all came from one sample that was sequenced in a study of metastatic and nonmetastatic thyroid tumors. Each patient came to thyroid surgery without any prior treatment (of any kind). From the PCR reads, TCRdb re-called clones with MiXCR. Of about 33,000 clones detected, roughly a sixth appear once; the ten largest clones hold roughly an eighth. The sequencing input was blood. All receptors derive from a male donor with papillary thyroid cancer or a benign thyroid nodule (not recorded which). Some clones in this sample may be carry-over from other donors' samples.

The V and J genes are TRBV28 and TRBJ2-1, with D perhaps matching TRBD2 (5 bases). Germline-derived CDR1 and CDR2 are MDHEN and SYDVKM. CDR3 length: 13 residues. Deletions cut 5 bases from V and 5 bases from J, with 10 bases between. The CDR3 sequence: CASSVGLHNEQFF. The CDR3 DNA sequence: TGTGCCAGCAGTGTAGGACTGCACAATGAGCAGTTCTTC.

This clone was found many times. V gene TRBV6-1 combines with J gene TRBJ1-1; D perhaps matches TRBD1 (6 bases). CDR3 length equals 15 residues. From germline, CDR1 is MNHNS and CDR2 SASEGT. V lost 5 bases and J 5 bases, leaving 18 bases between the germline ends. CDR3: CASSYEGQGKTEAFF. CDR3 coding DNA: TGTGCCAGCAGTTATGAGGGGCAGGGGAAGACTGAAGCTTTCTTT.